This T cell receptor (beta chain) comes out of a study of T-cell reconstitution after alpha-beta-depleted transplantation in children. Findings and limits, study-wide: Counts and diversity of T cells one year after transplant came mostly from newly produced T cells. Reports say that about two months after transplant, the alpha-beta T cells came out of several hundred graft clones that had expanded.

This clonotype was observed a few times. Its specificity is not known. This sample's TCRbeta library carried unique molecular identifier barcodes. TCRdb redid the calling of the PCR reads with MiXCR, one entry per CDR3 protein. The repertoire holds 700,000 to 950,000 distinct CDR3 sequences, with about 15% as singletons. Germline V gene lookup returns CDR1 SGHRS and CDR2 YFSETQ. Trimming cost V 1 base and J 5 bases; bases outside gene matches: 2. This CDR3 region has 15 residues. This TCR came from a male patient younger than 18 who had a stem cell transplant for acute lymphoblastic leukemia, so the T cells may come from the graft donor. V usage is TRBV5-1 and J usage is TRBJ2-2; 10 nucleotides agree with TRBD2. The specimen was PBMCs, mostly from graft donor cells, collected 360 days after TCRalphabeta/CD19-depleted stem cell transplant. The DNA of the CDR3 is TGCGCCAGCAGCTTGACTAGCGGGGTGACCGGGGAGCTGTTTTTT. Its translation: CASSLTSGVTGELFF.